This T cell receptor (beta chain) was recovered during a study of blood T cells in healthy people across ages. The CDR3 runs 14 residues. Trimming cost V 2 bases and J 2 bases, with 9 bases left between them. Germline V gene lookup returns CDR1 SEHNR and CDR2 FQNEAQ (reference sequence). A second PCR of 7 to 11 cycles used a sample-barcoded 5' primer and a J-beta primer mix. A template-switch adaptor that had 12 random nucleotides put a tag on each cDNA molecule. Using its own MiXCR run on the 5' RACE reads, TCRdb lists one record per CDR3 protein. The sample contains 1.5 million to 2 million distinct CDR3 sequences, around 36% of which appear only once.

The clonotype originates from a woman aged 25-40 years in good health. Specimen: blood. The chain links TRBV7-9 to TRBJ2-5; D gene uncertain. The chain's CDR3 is CASSLFTEQETQYF. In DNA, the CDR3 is TGTGCCAGCAGCTTATTCACAGAGCAAGAGACCCAGTACTTC.